This passage covers 9 T cell receptor beta chains from one sample sequenced in a study of blood T cell repertoires in COVID-19. Using immunoSEQ multiplex PCR, the repertoire was profiled, and TCRdb retains in-frame clones only, with some absent. Found here are some 90,000 clones, roughly 83% of them singletons; the top ten hold roughly 10%. The sequenced sample consisted of peripheral blood. Receptor source: a human donor in a cohort sampled during active COVID-19.

The V call is TRBV19, the J call TRBJ2-3, with a possible D match to TRBD2 (5 bases). From germline, CDR1 is LNHDA and CDR2 SQIVND (reference sequence). Trimming left V 7 bases short and J 0 bases short, with 14 bases between. The CDR3 extends over 15 amino acids. CDR3 nucleotide sequence: TGTGCCAGTATGGGGAGCTTCACGAGCACAGATACGCAGTATTTT. This translates into CASMGSFTSTDTQYF.

This chain links TRBV10-3 with TRBJ2-5, with 9 bases matching TRBD2. From germline, CDR1 is ENHRY and CDR2 SYGVKD. The ends lost 4 bases at V and 3 bases at J; junction bases unmatched: 9. This CDR3 comprises 16 residues. Here the CDR3 reads CAISGGAGGMKETQYF. For the CDR3, the DNA is TGTGCCATCAGTGGAGGAGCGGGGGGCATGAAAGAGACCCAGTACTTC.

The chain has TRBV7-9 and TRBJ2-2; D unresolved. The CDR3 is 13 residues long. The V end lost 1 base, the J end lost 6 bases, and 6 bases lay between the germline ends. Germline CDR1 and CDR2: SEHNR and FQNEAQ (reference sequence). The CDR3 loop is CASSLEVAGELFF. Here the CDR3 DNA reads TGTGCCAGCAGCTTAGAAGTAGCCGGGGAGCTGTTTTTT.

The J gene is TRBJ2-5, the V gene TRBV15; TRBD2 is a possible D gene (5 bases). V lost 0 bases and J 5 bases, leaving 13 bases between the germline ends. This CDR3 contains 15 residues. Germline lookup yields CDR1 LNHNV and CDR2 YYDKDF (reference sequence). CDR3 protein: CATSRDPGTGETQYF. In DNA, the CDR3 is TGTGCCACCAGCAGAGATCCAGGAACGGGGGAGACCCAGTACTTC.

The J gene is TRBJ1-1, the V gene TRBV29-1, with 10 bases fitting TRBD1. Trimming took 7 bases from V and 4 from J; bases not matched to a gene: 9. Germline lookup yields CDR1 SQVTM and CDR2 ANQGSEA. The length of the CDR3 is 14 residues. CDR3 sequence: CSGGQGLASTEAFF. In nucleotides, the CDR3 is TGCAGCGGGGGACAGGGGCTAGCGAGCACTGAAGCTTTCTTT.

The chain couples TRBV7-2 to TRBJ2-3, with D possibly TRBD1 on 6 matching bases. V was pared by 1 base and J by 4 bases, with 6 bases between. Germline V gene lookup returns CDR1 SGHTA and CDR2 FQGNSA. The CDR3 spans 13 residues. The CDR3 loop reads CASSLEGADTQYF. The CDR3 DNA follows: TGTGCCAGCAGCTTAGAGGGGGCAGATACGCAGTATTTT.

The chain joins TRBV18 to TRBJ1-4, with 8 bases lining up with TRBD1. There are 15 residues in the CDR3. J was trimmed by 4 bases and V by 6 bases; bases with no gene match: 7. Germline CDR1 KGHSH, CDR2 LQKENI. The CDR3 spells CASSLMTGDNEKLFF. CDR3 nucleotide sequence: TGTGCCAGCTCTCTAATGACAGGGGATAATGAAAAACTGTTTTTT.

The chain couples TRBV19 to TRBJ1-6, with 8 bases aligning to TRBD1. The CDR3 runs 15 residues. Germline CDR1 LNHDA, CDR2 SQIVND (reference sequence). Trimming took 3 bases from V and 10 from J; bases not matched to a gene: 8. CDR3 bases: TGTGCCAGTAGTATCTCGACAGGGGTAGGGTCACCCCTCCACTTT. Amino acid sequence: CASSISTGVGSPLHF.

The chain uses TRBV5-1 and TRBJ2-5, with 9 bases lining up with TRBD2. This CDR3 comprises 16 residues. CDR1 is SGHRS, CDR2 YFSETQ, per germline. With V trimmed by 0 bases and J by 7 bases, 10 bases remained unmatched. CDR3 DNA sequence: TGCGCCAGCAGCTTGGTGCCGGGTAGCGGGAGTGGGACCCAGTACTTC. It specifies CASSLVPGSGSGTQYF. Looking up the rest from reference TRBV5-1 and TRBJ2-5 gives the full variable domain: KAGVTQTPRYLIKTRGQQVTLSCSPISGHRSVSWYQQTPGQGLQFLFEYFSETQRNKGNFPGRFSGRQFSNSRSEMNVSTLELGDSALYLCASSLVPGSGSGTQYFGPGTRLLVL.